This T cell receptor beta chain was obtained from a study of blood T cell repertoires in COVID-19. Across 24 US areas, participants ranged in age from 18 to 89 years. This CDR3 region has 16 residues. V was shortened by 4 bases and J by 3 bases, with 19 bases between the two germline ends. Germline values: CDR1 SNHLY, CDR2 FYNNEI. Assay: immunoSEQ multiplex PCR; the TCRdb copy retains only in-frame clones and omits some. Among 200,000 to 300,000 clones, around 90% were seen once, and the ten largest hold about 3.1%. The genes are TRBV2 and TRBJ2-7, with a tentative D call TRBD2 (5 bases). This receptor was obtained from a middle-aged woman who had been exposed to COVID-19. The sample comprised PBMCs or T cells enriched from blood (not recorded which). CDR3 residues: CASSVEKKGGLYEQYV. CDR3 in DNA: TGTGCCAGCAGTGTCGAGAAGAAAGGAGGCCTCTACGAGCAGTACGTC.